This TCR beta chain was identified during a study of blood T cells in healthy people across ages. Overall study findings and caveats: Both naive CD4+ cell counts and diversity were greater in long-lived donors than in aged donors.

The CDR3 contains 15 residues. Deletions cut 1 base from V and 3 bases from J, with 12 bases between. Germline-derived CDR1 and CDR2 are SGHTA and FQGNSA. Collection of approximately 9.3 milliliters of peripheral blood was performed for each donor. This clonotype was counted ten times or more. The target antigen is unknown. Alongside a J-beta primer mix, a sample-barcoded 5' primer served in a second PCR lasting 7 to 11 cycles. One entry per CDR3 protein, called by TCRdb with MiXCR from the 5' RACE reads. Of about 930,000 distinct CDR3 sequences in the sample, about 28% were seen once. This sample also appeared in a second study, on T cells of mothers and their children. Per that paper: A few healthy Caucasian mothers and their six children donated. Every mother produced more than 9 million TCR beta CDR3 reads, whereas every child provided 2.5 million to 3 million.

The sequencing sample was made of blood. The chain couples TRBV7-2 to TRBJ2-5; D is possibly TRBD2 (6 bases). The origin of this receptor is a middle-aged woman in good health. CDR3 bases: TGTGCCAGCAGCTTAGGGACTATGATCAAAGAGACCCAGTACTTC. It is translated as CASSLGTMIKETQYF. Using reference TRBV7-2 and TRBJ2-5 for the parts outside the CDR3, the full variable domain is GAGVSQSPSNKVTEKGKDVELRCDPISGHTALYWYRQSLGQGLEFLIYFQGNSAPDKSGLPSDRFSAERTGGSVSTLTIQRTQQEDSAVYLCASSLGTMIKETQYFGPGTRLLVL.